This entry describes one TCR beta chain. A junction end diverges from the germline sequence, so it may reflect a read error. This sample was taken from a study of blood T cell repertoires in COVID-19. Study-wide context: Sites across the United States, Italy and Spain contributed samples from acute and convalescent COVID-19. PBMCs, B-cell-depleted T cells, or T cells were the source of the cDNA or gDNA that made up the material.

Authors' analysis steps: Nucleated cell number was recorded as an estimate derived from reference gene primer amplification. Clones were sequenced by immunoSEQ multiplex PCR, and TCRdb holds only the in-frame ones, with some missing. V, J and clone size are those of that table, while D and trimming were read from the DNA. The repertoire has around 63,000 clones, 80% to 90% of them found once; the top ten carry approximately 17%. The germline V gene has CDR1 SGHTA and CDR2 FQGNSA. This CDR3 spans 12 amino acids. This chain uses TRBV7-2 with TRBJ2-4, with 7 bases fitting TRBD2. The material sequenced was peripheral blood. This receptor was taken from a woman of 80 years or more with active COVID-19. CDR3 DNA: TGTGCCAGCAGCTTAGGCGGACTAGGATTGAACTTC. It is translated as CASSLGGLGLNF.